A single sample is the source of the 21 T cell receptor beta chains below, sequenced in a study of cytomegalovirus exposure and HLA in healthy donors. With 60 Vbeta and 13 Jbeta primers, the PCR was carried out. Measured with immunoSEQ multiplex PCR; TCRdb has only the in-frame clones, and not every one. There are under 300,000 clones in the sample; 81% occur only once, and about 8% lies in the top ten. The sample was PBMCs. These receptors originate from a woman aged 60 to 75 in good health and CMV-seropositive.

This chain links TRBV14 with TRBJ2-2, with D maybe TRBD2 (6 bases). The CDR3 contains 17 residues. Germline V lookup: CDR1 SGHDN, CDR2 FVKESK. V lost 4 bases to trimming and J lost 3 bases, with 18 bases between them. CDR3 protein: CASSPLSERRDTGELFF. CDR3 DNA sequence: TGTGCCAGCAGCCCTCTCAGCGAACGGAGGGACACCGGGGAGCTGTTTTTT.

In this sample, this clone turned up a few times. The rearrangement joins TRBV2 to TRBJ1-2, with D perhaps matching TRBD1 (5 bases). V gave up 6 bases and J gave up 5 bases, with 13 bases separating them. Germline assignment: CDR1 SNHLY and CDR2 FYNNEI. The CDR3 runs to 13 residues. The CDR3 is CASRKDGQYGYTF. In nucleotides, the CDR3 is TGTGCCAGCAGGAAGGACGGACAATATGGCTACACCTTC.

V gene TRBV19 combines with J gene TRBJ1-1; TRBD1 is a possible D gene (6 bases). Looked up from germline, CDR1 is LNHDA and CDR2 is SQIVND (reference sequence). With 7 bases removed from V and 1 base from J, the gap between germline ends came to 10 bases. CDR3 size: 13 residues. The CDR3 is CASKGHGNTEAFF. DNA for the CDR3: TGTGCCAGTAAGGGACACGGGAACACTGAAGCTTTCTTT.

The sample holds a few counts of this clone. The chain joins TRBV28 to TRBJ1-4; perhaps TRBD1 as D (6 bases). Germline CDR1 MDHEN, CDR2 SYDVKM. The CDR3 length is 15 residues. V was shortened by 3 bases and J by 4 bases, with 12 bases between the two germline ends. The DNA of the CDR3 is TGTGCCAGCAGTTTTGGACAGTCTTATAATGAAAAACTGTTTTTT. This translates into CASSFGQSYNEKLFF.

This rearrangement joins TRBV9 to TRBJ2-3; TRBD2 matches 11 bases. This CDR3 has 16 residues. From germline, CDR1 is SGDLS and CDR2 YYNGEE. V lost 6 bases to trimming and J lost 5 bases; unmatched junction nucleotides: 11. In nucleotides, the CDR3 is TGTGCCAGCACCCCCTTAGCGGGAGGGCCTAAAGATACGCAGTATTTT. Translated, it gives CASTPLAGGPKDTQYF. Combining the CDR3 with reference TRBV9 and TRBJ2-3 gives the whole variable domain DSGVTQTPKHLITATGQRVTLRCSPRSGDLSVYWYQQSLDQGLQFLIQYYNGEERAKGNILERFSAQQFPDLHSELNLSSLELGDSALYFCASTPLAGGPKDTQYFGPGTRLTVL.

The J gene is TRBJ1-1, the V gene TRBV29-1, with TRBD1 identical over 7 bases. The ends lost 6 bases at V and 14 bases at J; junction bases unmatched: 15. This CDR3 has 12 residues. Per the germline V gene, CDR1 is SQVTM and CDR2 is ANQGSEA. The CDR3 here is CSVGTDNTVAFF. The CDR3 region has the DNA TGCAGCGTCGGGACAGATAACACTGTAGCCTTCTTT.

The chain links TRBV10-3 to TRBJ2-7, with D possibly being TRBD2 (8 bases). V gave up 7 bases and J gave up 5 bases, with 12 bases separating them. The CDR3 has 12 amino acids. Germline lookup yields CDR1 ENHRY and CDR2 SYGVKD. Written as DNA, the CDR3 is TGTGCCATCAACAGGGGACTAGACGAGCAGTACTTC. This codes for CAINRGLDEQYF.

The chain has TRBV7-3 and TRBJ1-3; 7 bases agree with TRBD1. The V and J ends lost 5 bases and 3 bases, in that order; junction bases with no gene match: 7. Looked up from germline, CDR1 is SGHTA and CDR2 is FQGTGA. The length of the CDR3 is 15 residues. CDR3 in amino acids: CASSDRDRYGNTIYF. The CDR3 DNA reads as TGTGCCAGCAGCGACCGGGACAGATATGGAAACACCATATATTTT.

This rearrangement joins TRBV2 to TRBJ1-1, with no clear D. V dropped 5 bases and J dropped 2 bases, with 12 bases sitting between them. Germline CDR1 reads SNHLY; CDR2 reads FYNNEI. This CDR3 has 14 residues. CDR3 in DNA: TGTGCCAGCAGTAAATTGGGCCCTAACACTGAAGCTTTCTTT. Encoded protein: CASSKLGPNTEAFF.

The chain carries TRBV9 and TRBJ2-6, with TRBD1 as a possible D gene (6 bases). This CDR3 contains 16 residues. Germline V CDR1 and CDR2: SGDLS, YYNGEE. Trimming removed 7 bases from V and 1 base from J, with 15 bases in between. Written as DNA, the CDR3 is TGTGCCAGCGGACAGCCAGATGCGTCTGGGGCCAACGTCCTGACTTTC. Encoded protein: CASGQPDASGANVLTF.

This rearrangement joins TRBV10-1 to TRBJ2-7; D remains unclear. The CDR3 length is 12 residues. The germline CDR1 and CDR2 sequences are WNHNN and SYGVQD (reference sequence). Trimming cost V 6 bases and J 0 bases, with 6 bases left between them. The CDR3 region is CASSASSYEQYF. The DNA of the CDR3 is TGCGCCAGCAGCGCCAGCTCCTACGAGCAGTACTTC.

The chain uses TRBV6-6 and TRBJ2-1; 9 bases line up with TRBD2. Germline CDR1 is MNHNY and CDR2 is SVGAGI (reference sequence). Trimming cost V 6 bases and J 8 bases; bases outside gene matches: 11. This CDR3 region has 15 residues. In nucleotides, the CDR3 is TGTGCCAGCAGCCCGAGGACTAGCGCGACGGATGAGCAGTTCTTC. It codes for CASSPRTSATDEQFF.

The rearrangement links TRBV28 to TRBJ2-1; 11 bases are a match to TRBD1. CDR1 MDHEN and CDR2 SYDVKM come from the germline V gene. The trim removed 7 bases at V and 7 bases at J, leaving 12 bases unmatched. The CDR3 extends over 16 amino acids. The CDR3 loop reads CASISAGQGAGNEQFF. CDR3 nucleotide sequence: TGTGCCAGCATCTCCGCAGGACAGGGGGCGGGGAATGAGCAGTTCTTC. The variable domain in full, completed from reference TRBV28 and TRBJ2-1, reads DVKVTQSSRYLVKRTGEKVFLECVQDMDHENMFWYRQDPGLGLRLIYFSYDVKMKEKGDIPEGYSVSREKKERFSLILESASTNQTSMYLCASISAGQGAGNEQFFGPGTRLTVL.

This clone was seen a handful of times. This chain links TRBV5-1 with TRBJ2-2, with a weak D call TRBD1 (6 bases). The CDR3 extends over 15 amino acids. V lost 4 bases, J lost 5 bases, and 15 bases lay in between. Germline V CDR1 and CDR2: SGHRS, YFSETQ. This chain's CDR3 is CASSPPFRGTGELFF. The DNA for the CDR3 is TGCGCCAGCAGCCCCCCATTCAGGGGTACCGGGGAGCTGTTTTTT.

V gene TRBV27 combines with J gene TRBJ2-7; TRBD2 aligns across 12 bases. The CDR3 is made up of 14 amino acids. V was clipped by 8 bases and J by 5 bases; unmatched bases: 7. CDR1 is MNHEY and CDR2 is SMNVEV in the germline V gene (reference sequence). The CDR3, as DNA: TGTGCCAGCTCCCCGACTAGCGGGAGTAACGAGCAGTACTTC. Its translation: CASSPTSGSNEQYF.

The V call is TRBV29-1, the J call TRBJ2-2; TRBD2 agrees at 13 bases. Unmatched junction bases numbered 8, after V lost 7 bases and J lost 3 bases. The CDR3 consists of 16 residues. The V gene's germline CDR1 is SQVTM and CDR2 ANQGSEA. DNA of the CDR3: TGCAGCGGGTGGCGGACTAGCGGGAGATACACCGGGGAGCTGTTTTTT. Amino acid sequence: CSGWRTSGRYTGELFF.

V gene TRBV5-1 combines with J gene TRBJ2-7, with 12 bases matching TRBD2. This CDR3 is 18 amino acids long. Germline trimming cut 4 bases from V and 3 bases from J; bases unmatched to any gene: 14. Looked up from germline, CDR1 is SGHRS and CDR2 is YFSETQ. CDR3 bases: TGCGCCAGCAGCACCGGGACAAACCGGACTAGCGGGGTCTACGAGCAGTACTTC. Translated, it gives CASSTGTNRTSGVYEQYF.

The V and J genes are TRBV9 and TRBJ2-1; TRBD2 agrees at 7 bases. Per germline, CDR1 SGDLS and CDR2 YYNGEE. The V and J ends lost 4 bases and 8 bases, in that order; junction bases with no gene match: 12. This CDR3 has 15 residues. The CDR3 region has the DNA TGTGCCAGCAGCTTTTCTAGCGGTCTTGTCGATGAGCAGTTCTTC. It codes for CASSFSSGLVDEQFF.

The CDR3 coding sequence is TGTGCAGCGGGCGGGGGCAACACTGAAGCTTTCTTT. Its translation: CAAGGGNTEAFF. This sequence joins TRBV28 and TRBJ1-1; maybe TRBD1 (6 bases). Germline V gene sequence: CDR1 MDHEN, CDR2 SYDVKM. CDR3 length equals 12 residues.

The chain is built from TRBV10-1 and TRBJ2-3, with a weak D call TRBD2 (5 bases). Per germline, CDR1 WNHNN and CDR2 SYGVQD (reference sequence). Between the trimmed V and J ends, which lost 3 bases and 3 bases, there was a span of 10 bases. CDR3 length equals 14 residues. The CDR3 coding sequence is TGCGCCAGCAGTGACGAGCGGACGACAGATACGCAGTATTTT. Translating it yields CASSDERTTDTQYF.

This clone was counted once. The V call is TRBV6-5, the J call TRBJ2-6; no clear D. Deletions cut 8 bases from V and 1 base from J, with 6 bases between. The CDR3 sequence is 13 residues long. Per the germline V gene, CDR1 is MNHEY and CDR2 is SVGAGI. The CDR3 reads CASQKSGANVLTF. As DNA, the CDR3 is TGTGCCAGCCAGAAGTCTGGGGCCAACGTCCTGACTTTC.